This entry lists 16 T cell receptor beta chains sequenced from one sample in a study of T-cell memory formation after mild COVID-19 (dated by TCRdb to the early 2020s). Libraries came from 5' RACE. Sequenced on an Illumina NovaSeq 6000. TCRdb reprocessed the public reads (quality trimming at Q25 with fastp, clone calling with MiXCR) and kept in-frame beta chains. Identical CDR3 protein sequences are pooled into one entry, listed with their most common genes and DNA. For this sample the table gives 68,000 or so distinct CDR3 sequences, of which over 15% were detected only once. The top ten hold roughly 33% of the sample. Sample: PBMCs or a T cell subset sorted from them (not recorded which). Receptors originate from an adult woman who had mild COVID-19 (a few samples of this study predate the infection). The sample titles of this study are shuffled in the database, so cell type and time point are left out; the donor was told from shared clones.

V gene TRBV5-6 combines with J gene TRBJ2-1; TRBD1 agrees at 8 bases. V lost 4 bases and J lost 8; bases outside the gene matches: 5. The CDR3 totals 13 residues. The germline gives CDR1 SGHDT, CDR2 YYEEEE. CDR3: CASSEDRVDEQFF. CDR3 coding DNA: TGTGCCAGCAGCGAGGACAGGGTAGATGAGCAGTTCTTC.

This clonotype has just a few counts. The V and J genes are TRBV6-5 and TRBJ2-1; 8 nucleotides agree with TRBD2. Germline V CDR1 and CDR2: MNHEY, SVGAGI. V was pared by 0 bases and J by 2 bases, with 6 bases of the junction left unmatched. The CDR3 sequence is 17 residues long. The CDR3 spells CASSYSRSGSAYNEQFF. The CDR3 DNA is TGTGCCAGCAGTTACTCGAGAAGCGGGAGTGCCTACAATGAGCAGTTCTTC.

The gene calls are TRBV5-1 and TRBJ2-1; 7 bases are shared with TRBD2. Germline V lookup: CDR1 SGHRS, CDR2 YFSETQ. There are 16 residues in the CDR3. The V and J ends lost 0 bases and 8 bases, in that order; junction bases with no gene match: 11. Here the CDR3 reads CASSLESRGSQDEQFF. CDR3 sequence (DNA): TGCGCCAGCAGCTTGGAATCGCGCGGGAGTCAGGATGAGCAGTTCTTC.

This clonotype was seen more than once but under ten times. The chain combines TRBV6-5 with TRBJ1-1, with a tentative D call TRBD1 (5 bases). The V end lost 0 bases, the J end lost 5 bases, and 13 bases lay between the germline ends. This CDR3 contains 15 residues. Germline V gene sequence: CDR1 MNHEY, CDR2 SVGAGI. The CDR3 loop reads CASSYSGGGGTEAFF. CDR3 sequence (DNA): TGTGCCAGCAGTTACTCGGGTGGGGGAGGAACTGAAGCTTTCTTT.

The V and J genes are TRBV27 and TRBJ1-6; the D is unclear. This CDR3 region has 16 residues. Trimming stripped 6 bases from V and 7 bases from J, with 19 bases between. From germline, CDR1 is MNHEY and CDR2 SMNVEV (reference sequence). The CDR3 coding sequence is TGTGCCAGCAGCCAAGACCGGACGGCGTACAATTCACCCCTCCACTTT. Translated, it gives CASSQDRTAYNSPLHF.

A few counts support this clonotype. The V and J genes are TRBV7-3 and TRBJ2-1, with 8 bases lining up with TRBD2. The CDR3 contains 15 residues. J gave up 0 bases and V 4 bases, and 2 bases lay outside the gene matches. CDR1 and CDR2 from the germline V gene are SGHTA and FQGTGA. The CDR3 region has the DNA TGTGCCAGCAGCTCGGGGGGGAGCTCCTACAATGAGCAGTTCTTC. It is translated as CASSSGGSSYNEQFF.

This sequence joins TRBV6-5 and TRBJ2-5, with 7 bases that match TRBD2. Germline V gene data show CDR1 as MNHEY and CDR2 as SVGAGI. J gave up 3 bases and V 2 bases, and 6 bases lay outside the gene matches. This CDR3 comprises 15 residues. For the CDR3, the DNA is TGTGCCAGCAGTTACGGGGTGGGGGGGAAAGAGACCCAGTACTTC. It is translated as CASSYGVGGKETQYF.

This clonotype was seen a handful of times. The chain recombines TRBV9 with TRBJ1-1; D possibly corresponds to TRBD1 (5 bases). Per the germline V gene, CDR1 is SGDLS and CDR2 is YYNGEE. V lost 0 bases, J lost 4 bases, and 10 bases lay in between. This CDR3 contains 14 residues. CDR3 residues: CASSVEGRGTEAFF. CDR3 nucleotide sequence: TGTGCCAGCAGCGTAGAGGGTAGGGGCACTGAAGCTTTCTTT.

The chain employs TRBV7-9 and TRBJ2-1; D is uncertain. Germline V gives CDR1 SEHNR, CDR2 FQNEAQ (reference sequence). V was trimmed by 2 bases and J by 4 bases, leaving 3 bases between them. There are 12 residues in the CDR3. CDR3 loop: CASSLTYNEQFF. CDR3 nucleotide sequence: TGTGCCAGCAGCTTAACTTACAATGAGCAGTTCTTC.

This clonotype was observed a few times. This chain joins TRBV7-9 and TRBJ2-7; 10 bases line up with TRBD2. Germline CDR1 is SEHNR and CDR2 is FQNEAQ (reference sequence). CDR3 length: 15 residues. Unmatched junction bases numbered 6, after V lost 4 bases and J lost 3 bases. CDR3 residues: CASSSLGLAYYEQYF. Written as DNA, the CDR3 is TGTGCCAGCAGCTCCTTGGGACTAGCGTACTACGAGCAGTACTTC.

This chain joins TRBV29-1 and TRBJ1-2; tentative D call: TRBD1 (5 bases). CDR1 and CDR2 from the germline V gene are SQVTM and ANQGSEA. This CDR3 has 12 amino acids. The ends were cut back, 6 bases at V and 7 bases at J, with 15 bases in the middle. CDR3 nucleotide sequence: TGCAGCGTCTTTCGGCAGGGTGGTGGCTACACCTTC. As protein: CSVFRQGGGYTF.

The CDR3 reads CASSPGGAGNSGYTF. In DNA, the CDR3 is TGTGCCAGCAGCCCTGGGGGGGCAGGCAACAGTGGCTACACCTTC. This rearrangement joins TRBV9 to TRBJ1-2; TRBD1 is a possible D gene (6 bases). Germline V CDR1 and CDR2: SGDLS, YYNGEE. Trimming pared 4 bases from V and 7 bases from J, leaving 20 bases between. This CDR3 spans 15 amino acids.

This clonotype appeared many times. The chain couples TRBV20-1 to TRBJ1-4, with TRBD1 matching 7 bases. Germline V gene data show CDR1 as DFQATT and CDR2 as SNEGSKA (reference sequence). The CDR3 length is 14 residues. V trimming: 0 bases; J trimming: 10 bases; junction bases outside the gene matches: 8. CDR3 amino acids: CSAREDREGGKLFF. The CDR3, as DNA: TGCAGTGCTAGAGAAGACAGGGAGGGTGGAAAACTGTTTTTT.

In its sample, this clonotype was seen a few times. The rearrangement joins TRBV9 to TRBJ2-7; perhaps TRBD2 as D (6 bases). Germline CDR1 SGDLS, CDR2 YYNGEE. The CDR3 spans 14 residues. Trimming removed 0 bases at V and 3 bases at J, with 10 bases between. CDR3 bases: TGTGCCAGCAGCGTAGATCAGGGAGGCTACGAGCAGTACTTC. Encoded protein: CASSVDQGGYEQYF.

The chain uses TRBV29-1 and TRBJ2-3; no reliable D call. The V and J ends lost 8 bases and 0 bases respectively, with 15 bases between them. Germline CDR1 is SQVTM and CDR2 is ANQGSEA. This CDR3 comprises 14 residues. CDR3 sequence: CSPTPAMSTDTQYF. CDR3 DNA sequence: TGCAGCCCTACCCCAGCTATGAGCACAGATACGCAGTATTTT.

The rearrangement links TRBV24-1 to TRBJ2-1, with 11 positions matching TRBD2. Germline V gene sequence: CDR1 KGHDR, CDR2 SFDVKD. Trimming took 1 base from V and 4 from J; bases not matched to a gene: 5. The CDR3 extends over 17 amino acids. The CDR3 bases are TGTGCCACCAGTGATTTAACGGCTAGCGGGGGGTACAATGAGCAGTTCTTC. Translation: CATSDLTASGGYNEQFF.